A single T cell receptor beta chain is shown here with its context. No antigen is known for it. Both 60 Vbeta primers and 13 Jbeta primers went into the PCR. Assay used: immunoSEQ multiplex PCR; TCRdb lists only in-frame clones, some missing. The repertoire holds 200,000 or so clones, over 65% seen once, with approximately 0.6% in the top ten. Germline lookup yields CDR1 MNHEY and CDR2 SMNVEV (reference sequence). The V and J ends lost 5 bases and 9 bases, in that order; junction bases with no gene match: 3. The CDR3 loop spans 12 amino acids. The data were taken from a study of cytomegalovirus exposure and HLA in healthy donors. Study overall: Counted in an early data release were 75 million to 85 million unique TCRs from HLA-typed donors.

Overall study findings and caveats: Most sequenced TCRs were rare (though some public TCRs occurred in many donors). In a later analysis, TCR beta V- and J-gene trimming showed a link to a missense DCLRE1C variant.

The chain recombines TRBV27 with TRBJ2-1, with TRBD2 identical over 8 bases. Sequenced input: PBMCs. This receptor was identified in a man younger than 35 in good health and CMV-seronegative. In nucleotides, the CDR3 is TGTGCCAGCAGTCCTACTAGCGGTGAGCAGTTCTTC. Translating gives CASSPTSGEQFF.